The 8 T cell receptor beta chains presented below share a single source sample, sequenced in a study of cytomegalovirus exposure and HLA in healthy donors. The PCR was carried out with 60 Vbeta primers and 13 Jbeta primers. The protocol was immunoSEQ multiplex PCR, while the TCRdb copy is restricted to in-frame clones and leaves out a portion. The sample carries roughly 170,000 clones, less than 90% recorded once. Specimen: PBMCs. The origin of the receptors is a man between 50 and 59 years old in good health and CMV-seronegative.

V gene TRBV7-2 combines with J gene TRBJ2-7; D is ambiguous. Germline CDR1 SGHTA, CDR2 FQGNSA. CDR3 size: 16 residues. Trimming stripped 4 bases from V and 8 bases from J, with 24 bases between. Written as DNA, the CDR3 is TGTGCCAGCAGCTCCCCCGATTTGACACCCCGCGCGCAGCAGTACTTC. Translating it yields CASSSPDLTPRAQQYF.

The chain carries TRBV5-8 and TRBJ2-5, with 15 nucleotides matching TRBD2. The length of the CDR3 is 15 residues. Germline CDR1 is SGHTS and CDR2 is YDEGEE. With V trimmed by 9 bases and J by 5 bases, 8 bases remained unmatched. CDR3 residues: CATRTSGRAGETQYF. CDR3 in DNA: TGTGCCACCCGGACTAGCGGGAGGGCCGGGGAGACCCAGTACTTC.

The gene calls are TRBV5-1 and TRBJ2-2, with D tentatively TRBD1 (6 bases). Germline V gene lookup returns CDR1 SGHRS and CDR2 YFSETQ. This CDR3 is 15 amino acids long. Trimming removed 1 base from V and 4 bases from J, with 11 bases in between. CDR3 DNA: TGCGCCAGCAGCTTGCGGACAGCCCGCACCGGGGAGCTGTTTTTT. This encodes CASSLRTARTGELFF. The full variable domain, with the rest looked up from reference TRBV5-1 and TRBJ2-2, is KAGVTQTPRYLIKTRGQQVTLSCSPISGHRSVSWYQQTPGQGLQFLFEYFSETQRNKGNFPGRFSGRQFSNSRSEMNVSTLELGDSALYLCASSLRTARTGELFFGEGSRLTVL.

V is TRBV10-1 and J is TRBJ2-3; TRBD1 agrees at 7 bases. V was clipped by 6 bases and J by 3 bases; unmatched bases: 15. Germline CDR1 WNHNN, CDR2 SYGVQD (reference sequence). This CDR3 has 17 residues. The CDR3 sequence: CASRGLITGARTDTQYF. The CDR3 region has the DNA TGCGCCAGCAGAGGCTTGATTACAGGGGCGAGAACAGATACGCAGTATTTT.

The gene calls are TRBV5-4 and TRBJ2-3; D is perhaps TRBD2 (6 bases). Germline V gene sequence: CDR1 SGHNT, CDR2 YYREEE (reference sequence). The CDR3 has 14 amino acids. The V gene lost 2 bases and the J gene lost 0 bases, with 7 bases spanning the gap. CDR3 bases: TGTGCCAGCAGCTTCGGGACTAGCACAGATACGCAGTATTTT. Protein: CASSFGTSTDTQYF.

This clone was found a few times. The chain employs TRBV28 and TRBJ1-6; 7 nucleotides match TRBD1. V gave up 5 bases and J gave up 6 bases; unmatched junction bases: 10. Germline assignment: CDR1 MDHEN and CDR2 SYDVKM. This CDR3 is 16 amino acids long. In nucleotides, the CDR3 is TGTGCCAGCAGTGCGGTAAGGGGGCCTCGTAATTCACCCCTCCACTTT. Translated, it gives CASSAVRGPRNSPLHF.

V is TRBV11-2 and J is TRBJ1-1; TRBD1 aligns across 8 bases. Germline values: CDR1 SGHAT, CDR2 FQNNGV. The CDR3 spans 16 residues. V trimming: 4 bases; J trimming: 5 bases; junction bases outside the gene matches: 12. CDR3 DNA sequence: TGTGCCAGCAGCTCGGCACGACAGGGGTTTTTGACTGAAGCTTTCTTT. Its protein is CASSSARQGFLTEAFF.

The V and J genes are TRBV10-3 and TRBJ2-7; TRBD2 agrees at 11 bases. The CDR3 extends over 14 amino acids. Losses at the gene ends were 4 bases for V and 3 bases for J; bases not matched to a gene: 2. The germline CDR1 and CDR2 sequences are ENHRY and SYGVKD. CDR3 DNA: TGTGCCATCAGTGCAGGGACTAGCGGCTACGAGCAGTACTTC. Its translation: CAISAGTSGYEQYF.